This TCR beta chain was found in a study of T cells after posttransplantation cyclophosphamide. The study's findings and limits: Later blood repertoires were often dominated by clones from the donor CD8+ memory compartment. Skin or GI-infiltrating T cells shared few TRB sequences with blood.

A note on this clone: What it binds is unknown.

On the day of bone marrow donation, the related graft donor provided peripheral blood. Cells defined as naive were viable CD3+CD4+ or CD3+CD8+ and CCR7+CD45RA+CD45RO-CD95-CD27+CD28+. Clones were sequenced by immunoSEQ multiplex PCR, and TCRdb holds only the in-frame ones, with some missing. The repertoire holds 21,000 or so clones, roughly 98% seen once, with 0.13% in the top ten. Sequenced material: naive CD8+ T cells sorted from PBMCs. This TCR was recovered from a man between 35 and 55 years old in good health, CMV-negative, and a related stem cell transplant donor.

The chain's CDR3 is CASSSGLAYEQYF. CDR3 nucleotide sequence: TGTGCCAGCAGCTCGGGACTAGCCTACGAGCAGTACTTC. The chain links TRBV5-4 to TRBJ2-7; 8 bases fit TRBD2. The CDR3 is 13 residues long. The V gene end was trimmed by 3 bases and the J gene end by 2 bases; junction bases not matched to a gene: 1. Germline assignment: CDR1 SGHNT and CDR2 YYREEE (reference sequence).